Sequencing of this T cell receptor beta chain was carried out in a study of blood T cells in healthy people across ages. Study-level points and caveats: CMV status of donors was unknown, possibly confounding expanded clonotype changes. As age increased, TCR beta diversity per million T cells fell in a roughly linear fashion.

This clonotype was recorded once. Its antigen is unidentified. Those donating, healthy Caucasian individuals from Russia, were aged about 6 to 90. Each sample yielded at least 6.5 million isolated PBMCs. Primed by a sample-barcoded 5' primer and a J-beta primer mix, a second PCR proceeded for 7 to 11 cycles. One entry per CDR3 protein results from TCRdb running MiXCR on the 5' RACE reads. The table records under 950,000 distinct CDR3 sequences, 20% to 25% of them present only once. The CDR3 totals 14 residues. Germline CDR1 reads SGHRS; CDR2 reads YFSETQ. Trimming left V 3 bases short and J 0 bases short, with 7 bases between.

The chain combines TRBV5-1 with TRBJ1-5, with D hard to call. The sequenced sample consisted of blood. The sequence was collected from a man between 65 and 79 years old in good health. In DNA, the CDR3 is TGCGCCAGCAGCTCGGGAGATAGCAATCAGCCCCAGCATTTT. Translation gives CASSSGDSNQPQHF.